These 8 T cell receptor beta chains were sequenced from one sample in a study of T-cell reconstitution after alpha-beta-depleted transplantation in children. Preparation of the TCRbeta library was carried out with unique molecular identifiers. MiXCR was run by TCRdb on the PCR reads, yielding one entry per CDR3 protein. This repertoire shows 600,000 to 800,000 distinct CDR3 sequences, less than 15% found once; its top ten account for about 0.77%. Sequenced material: PBMCs, taken before TCRalphabeta/CD19-depleted stem cell transplant. The receptor set was obtained from a girl aged 2-10 years with congenital amegakaryocytic thrombocytopenia, due to receive a stem cell transplant.

CDR3 DNA sequence: TGCGCCAGCAGCTTTCGTGGGATCACTGAAGCTTTCTTT. Amino acid sequence: CASSFRGITEAFF. This chain links TRBV5-1 with TRBJ1-1; D not certain. The CDR3 loop spans 13 amino acids. V was cut by 2 bases and J by 4 bases, with 9 bases left in between. Germline-derived CDR1 and CDR2 are SGHRS and YFSETQ.

This clonotype was counted a few times. The V call is TRBV12-3 or TRBV12-4, the J call TRBJ1-1, with 8 bases fitting TRBD1. This CDR3 region has 15 residues. V was pared by 3 bases and J by 0 bases, with 3 bases of the junction left unmatched. CDR3 nucleotides: TGTGCCAGCAGTTTCCGCAGGGGGCTGAACACTGAAGCTTTCTTT. Translation: CASSFRRGLNTEAFF.

This clonotype was recorded once. A read error may be the cause here, since a much bigger clone is one base away. The limits of the CDR3 on the DNA are not certain, so only TCRdb's listed CDR3 is given. The CDR3 reads CASSFGVGAIYGDTF. The chain combines TRBV5-5 with TRBJ1-2. The germline V gene has CDR1 SGHKS and CDR2 YYEKEE (reference sequence). The length of the CDR3 is 15 amino acids, counting both ends.

In this sample, this clonotype turned up many times. The J gene is TRBJ2-5, the V gene TRBV29-1; no clear D. CDR1 is SQVTM, CDR2 ANQGSEA, per germline. The length of the CDR3 is 13 residues. The germline V and J ends were trimmed by 6 bases and 4 bases, with 15 bases remaining between them. CDR3 sequence reads: CSVSVSEGETQYF. The CDR3 DNA is TGCAGCGTGAGTGTAAGCGAAGGAGAGACCCAGTACTTC.

This clonotype was seen more than once but under ten times. A junction boundary mismatches the germline segment, possibly from a read error. The chain employs TRBV11-2 and TRBJ2-5; 7 positions agree with TRBD1. CDR1 is SGHAT, CDR2 FQNNGV, per germline. This CDR3 has 11 amino acids. The CDR3, as DNA: TGTGCCAGCAGCCGGGGACAGTCTACGAGCTTC. It specifies CASSRGQSTSF. Full variable domain (outside the CDR3, taken from reference TRBV11-2 and TRBJ2-5): EAGVAQSPRYKIIEKRQSVAFWCNPISGHATLYWYQQILGQGPKLLIQFQNNGVVDDSQLPKDRFSAERLKGVDSTLKIQPAKLEDSAVYLCASSRGQSTSFGPGTRLLVL.

The genes are TRBV7-8 and TRBJ1-5; 7 bases are a match to TRBD1. V trimming: 1 base; J trimming: 7 bases; junction bases outside the gene matches: 10. Germline V gene lookup returns CDR1 SGHVS and CDR2 FQNEAQ. The CDR3 totals 16 residues. The CDR3 DNA reads as TGTGCCAGCAGCTTAGTGGCAGGGGGGCCTGGGCAGCCCCAGCATTTT. Its protein product is CASSLVAGGPGQPQHF.

This clonotype was counted ten times or more. This rearrangement joins TRBV12-3 or TRBV12-4 to TRBJ2-2, with D maybe TRBD2 (7 bases). V lost 6 bases and J 7 bases, leaving 18 bases between the germline ends. The CDR3 covers 15 residues. The CDR3 is CASRNPRGGGGELFF. The CDR3 DNA follows: TGTGCCAGCAGGAACCCTAGGGGGGGCGGCGGGGAGCTGTTTTTT.

This clonotype has ten or more counts. This chain joins TRBV12-3 or TRBV12-4 and TRBJ1-1; D is possibly TRBD1 (6 bases). The CDR3 is made up of 14 amino acids. Trimming removed 7 bases from V and 0 bases from J, with 12 bases in between. CDR3 DNA sequence: TGTGCCAGCACCGTCGGGGGCATGAACACTGAAGCTTTCTTT. Protein sequence: CASTVGGMNTEAFF.